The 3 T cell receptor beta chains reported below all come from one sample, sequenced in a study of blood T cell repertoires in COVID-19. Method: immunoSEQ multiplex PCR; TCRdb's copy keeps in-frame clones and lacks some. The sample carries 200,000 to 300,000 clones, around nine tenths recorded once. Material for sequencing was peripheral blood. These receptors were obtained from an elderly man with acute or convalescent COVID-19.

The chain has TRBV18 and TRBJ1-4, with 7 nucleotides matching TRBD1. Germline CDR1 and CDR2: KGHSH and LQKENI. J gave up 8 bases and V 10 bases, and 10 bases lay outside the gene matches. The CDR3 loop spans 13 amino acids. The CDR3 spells CAISSGTDEKLFF. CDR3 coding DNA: TGTGCCATCTCCTCAGGGACAGACGAAAAACTGTTTTTT. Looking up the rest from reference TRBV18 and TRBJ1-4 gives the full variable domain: NAGVMQNPRHLVRRRGQEARLRCSPMKGHSHVYWYRQLPEEGLKFMVYLQKENIIDESGMPKERFSAEFPKEGPSILRIQQVVRGDSAAYFCAISSGTDEKLFFGSGTQLSVL.

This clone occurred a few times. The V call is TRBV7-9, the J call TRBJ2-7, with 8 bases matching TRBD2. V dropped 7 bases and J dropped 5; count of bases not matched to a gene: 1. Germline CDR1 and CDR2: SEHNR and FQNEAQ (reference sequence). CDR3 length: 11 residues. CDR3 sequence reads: CASKLADEQYF. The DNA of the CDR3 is TGTGCCAGCAAACTAGCGGACGAGCAGTACTTC.

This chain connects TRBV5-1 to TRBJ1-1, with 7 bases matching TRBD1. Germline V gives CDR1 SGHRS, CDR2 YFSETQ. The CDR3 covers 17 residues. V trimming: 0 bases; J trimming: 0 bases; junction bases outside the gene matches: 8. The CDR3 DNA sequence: TGCGCCAGCAGCTTGGGACAGGGTATAGTCATGAACACTGAAGCTTTCTTT. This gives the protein CASSLGQGIVMNTEAFF.